This T cell receptor beta chain was found in a study of CD8+CD57+ T cells in acquired aplastic anemia. The CDR3 runs to 13 residues. Trimming took off 3 bases at V and 2 bases at J, with 8 bases between the two ends. Per germline, CDR1 DFQATT and CDR2 SNEGSKA (reference sequence). Note on this clonotype: Its antigen is unidentified.

Genomic DNA was employed as the template in profiling TCR beta VDJ and CDR3. From the reads, TCRdb called clonotypes with MiXCR, one entry per CDR3 protein. In the table there are some 180,000 distinct CDR3 sequences, around 63% of which are singletons. Notes on the study in general: Controls did not differ significantly from patients in CD8+ Simpson's diversity.

CD8+CD57+ cell expansion, shown by flow cytometry, had occurred in the patients selected for sequencing. This chain joins TRBV20-1 and TRBJ1-5; no clear D. Specimen: sorted CD4+, CD8+, or CD8+CD57+ T cells (not recorded which) from PBMCs. The origin of this receptor is a human donor with aplastic anemia. Here the CDR3 reads CSARRARNQPQHF. As DNA, the CDR3 is TGCAGTGCTAGGAGAGCTCGCAATCAGCCCCAGCATTTT.